These T cell receptor beta chains were read from a single sample in a study of shared clonotypes between healthy human individuals. Clones were read by immunoSEQ multiplex PCR, and TCRdb kept only the in-frame ones, dropping some. The sample lists some 2 million clones, about 95% occurring once. Sequenced material: naive CD8+ T cells sorted from blood. These receptors were taken from a man aged 18-30 years in good health. CDR3s include the opening cysteine and the closing phenylalanine or tryptophan. A D gene is named only where the DNA matches it firmly.

j_call d_call v_call cdr3_aa cdr3_nt
TRBJ2-5 - TRBV6-6 CATESGGLGETQYF TGTGCCACCGAGTCCGGGGGGCTGGGAGAGACCCAGTACTTC
TRBJ1-1 TRBD1 TRBV9 CASGQGMNTEAFF TGTGCCAGTGGACAGGGGATGAACACTGAAGCTTTCTTT
TRBJ2-3 - TRBV6-1 CASSELAGAQGAGTQYF TGTGCCAGCAGTGAATTAGCTGGGGCACAGGGAGCCGGTACGCAGTATTTT
TRBJ1-1 TRBD1 TRBV19 CASILTGRVAEAFF TGTGCCAGTATCCTGACAGGGAGAGTGGCTGAAGCTTTCTTT
TRBJ1-6 - TRBV7-9 CASSFGDANSPLHF TGTGCCAGCAGCTTCGGGGACGCCAATTCACCCCTCCACTTT
TRBJ2-1 - TRBV7-8 CASSLIVAGIDEQFF TGTGCCAGCAGCTTAATTGTAGCAGGGATAGATGAGCAGTTCTTC
TRBJ2-7 - TRBV7-9 CASSLGTGSYEQYF TGTGCCAGCAGCTTAGGTACCGGTAGCTACGAGCAGTACTTC
TRBJ2-5 - TRBV13 CASSSRTEETQYF TGTGCCAGCAGCTCTAGGACAGAAGAGACCCAGTACTTC
TRBJ2-3 - TRBV6-5 CASSYSSGVPTDTQYF TGTGCCAGCAGTTACTCGAGCGGAGTACCCACAGATACGCAGTATTTT
TRBJ1-5 - TRBV4-1 CASSQTRNQPQHF TGCGCCAGCAGCCAAACTAGAAATCAGCCCCAGCATTTT
TRBJ1-6 - TRBV15 CATSPGNSPLHF TGTGCCACCAGCCCAGGGAATTCACCCCTCCACTTT
TRBJ1-6 - TRBV15 CATSGTLSYNSPLHF TGTGCCACCAGCGGAACACTCTCCTATAATTCACCCCTCCACTTT
TRBJ1-1 - TRBV7-3 CASSQGPEGTEAFF TGTGCCAGCAGCCAAGGGCCCGAGGGAACTGAAGCTTTCTTT